The next 26 T cell receptor beta chains were all read from a single sample in a study of cytomegalovirus exposure and HLA in healthy donors. Using immunoSEQ multiplex PCR, the repertoire was profiled, and TCRdb retains in-frame clones only, with some absent. The sample yields under 300,000 clones, 70% to 90% seen once. The sample taken for sequencing was PBMCs. The receptors were gathered from a young woman in good health and CMV-seronegative.

V gene TRBV5-6 combines with J gene TRBJ1-5; D not certain. Germline CDR1 is SGHDT and CDR2 is YYEEEE. V gave up 0 bases and J gave up 4 bases, with 8 bases separating them. The CDR3 covers 14 residues. DNA of the CDR3: TGTGCCAGCAGCTTGGTCACTGGTAATCAGCCCCAGCATTTT. Amino acids: CASSLVTGNQPQHF.

V and J are TRBV5-1 and TRBJ2-7; D gene ambiguous. The V and J ends lost 4 bases and 2 bases respectively, with 10 bases between them. Per germline, CDR1 SGHRS and CDR2 YFSETQ. The CDR3 is 13 amino acids. CDR3 coding DNA: TGCGCCAGCAGCCCCACTTCTGCCTACGAGCAGTACTTC. Translating gives CASSPTSAYEQYF.

The chain recombines TRBV4-1 with TRBJ1-2; D is possibly TRBD1 (5 bases). The CDR3 has 12 amino acids. Germline V lookup: CDR1 MGHRA, CDR2 YSYEKL. Between the trimmed V and J ends, which lost 0 bases and 11 bases, there was a span of 10 bases. As DNA, the CDR3 is TGCGCCAGCAGCCAAGAACGTAGGGGATACACCTTC. It yields the protein CASSQERRGYTF.

CDR3 amino acids: CASSQLKSSYEQYF. The CDR3 DNA follows: TGCGCCAGCAGCCAACTAAAGAGCTCCTACGAGCAGTACTTC. The chain couples TRBV4-1 to TRBJ2-7; D uncertain. The CDR3 is 14 residues long. V lost 2 bases to trimming and J lost 0 bases, with 8 bases between them. Germline V gene lookup returns CDR1 MGHRA and CDR2 YSYEKL.

The chain has TRBV6-5 and TRBJ1-1, with D possibly TRBD1 on 6 matching bases. V shed 9 bases and J shed 0 bases, with 11 bases lying between them. Germline CDR1 reads MNHEY; CDR2 reads SVGAGI. The CDR3 loop spans 13 amino acids. CDR3 residues: CASWTELNTEAFF. In nucleotides, the CDR3 is TGTGCCAGTTGGACAGAACTGAACACTGAAGCTTTCTTT.

The gene calls are TRBV29-1 and TRBJ1-2; D gene uncertain. V was cut by 8 bases and J by 4 bases, with 14 bases left in between. The CDR3 runs 12 residues. Germline V gene lookup returns CDR1 SQVTM and CDR2 ANQGSEA. Here the CDR3 reads CSFPSPGYGYTF. CDR3 bases: TGCAGCTTCCCCTCGCCCGGCTATGGCTACACCTTC.

The rearrangement uses TRBV7-8 and TRBJ1-1; TRBD1 is a possible D gene (5 bases). The CDR3 consists of 15 residues. V lost 1 base to trimming and J lost 8 bases, with 17 bases between them. CDR1 and CDR2 (germline): SGHVS, FQNEAQ. DNA of the CDR3: TGTGCCAGCAGCTTAGAAGGCAGGGCTGCGACAGAAGCTTTCTTT. Translating gives CASSLEGRAATEAFF.

The gene calls are TRBV7-2 and TRBJ2-7, with D perhaps TRBD1 (5 bases). In germline, CDR1 is SGHTA, CDR2 FQGNSA. Trimming pared 2 bases from V and 3 bases from J, leaving 11 bases between. The CDR3 runs 14 residues. The CDR3 region is CASSLQGLDYEQYF. CDR3 coding DNA: TGTGCCAGCAGCTTACAGGGTTTGGACTACGAGCAGTACTTC.

The rearrangement joins TRBV4-3 to TRBJ1-4; 8 bases are shared with TRBD1. CDR3 size: 16 residues. The V segment lost 0 bases and the J segment 6 bases; nucleotides outside the gene matches: 6. Germline CDR1 is LGHNA and CDR2 is YSLEER. The CDR3 DNA follows: TGCGCCAGCAGCCAAGACCGGACAGGGAGTTATGAAAAACTGTTTTTT. It codes for CASSQDRTGSYEKLFF.

The rearrangement joins TRBV7-9 to TRBJ1-2; 9 bases match TRBD1. In germline, CDR1 is SEHNR, CDR2 FQNEAQ (reference sequence). The CDR3 is made up of 13 amino acids. J gave up 6 bases and V 5 bases, and 4 bases lay outside the gene matches. The CDR3: CASSHGTGNGYTF. The CDR3 DNA reads TGTGCCAGCAGCCACGGGACAGGGAATGGCTACACCTTC.

The rearrangement uses TRBV6-1 and TRBJ2-7; perhaps TRBD2 as D (6 bases). The CDR3 is 15 amino acids. Germline V gene sequence: CDR1 MNHNS, CDR2 SASEGT. V shed 2 bases and J shed 5 bases, with 16 bases lying between them. DNA for the CDR3: TGTGCCAGCAGTGAAATCCGGGGCGGGGCGGACGAGCAGTACTTC. It specifies CASSEIRGGADEQYF.

The V call is TRBV7-8, the J call TRBJ2-1; 8 nucleotides match TRBD1. CDR3 length: 15 residues. CDR1 SGHVS and CDR2 FQNEAQ come from the germline V gene. V shed 7 bases and J 3 bases; nucleotides not matched to a gene: 8. The CDR3 coding sequence is TGTGCCAGCACCCAGGGGGCGATCGACTACAATGAGCAGTTCTTC. Protein sequence: CASTQGAIDYNEQFF. Based on the CDR3 plus reference TRBV7-8 and TRBJ2-1, the full variable domain is GAGVSQSPRYKVAKRGQDVALRCDPISGHVSLFWYQQALGQGPEFLTYFQNEAQLDKSGLPSDRFFAERPEGSVSTLKIQRTQQEDSAVYLCASTQGAIDYNEQFFGPGTRLTVL.

This clone has just a few counts. The chain joins TRBV4-3 to TRBJ2-7; D might be TRBD2 (6 bases). CDR1 is LGHNA and CDR2 is YSLEER in the germline V gene. V was pared by 0 bases and J by 3 bases, with 9 bases between. CDR3 size: 14 residues. CDR3: CASSQEGGYYEQYF. The CDR3, as DNA: TGCGCCAGCAGCCAAGAGGGGGGTTACTACGAGCAGTACTTC.

This rearrangement joins TRBV6-5 to TRBJ1-1, with unresolved D. V gave up 8 bases and J gave up 1 base, with 11 bases separating them. This CDR3 has 13 residues. The germline CDR1 and CDR2 sequences are MNHEY and SVGAGI. The CDR3, as DNA: TGTGCCAGCTTCCGAGGTGGGAACACTGAAGCTTTCTTT. This encodes CASFRGGNTEAFF.

This clone was observed once. This sequence joins TRBV19 and TRBJ1-5, with 10 bases lining up with TRBD1. Germline V gives CDR1 LNHDA, CDR2 SQIVND (reference sequence). The CDR3 loop spans 18 amino acids. V lost 3 bases and J lost 7; bases outside the gene matches: 15. CDR3 residues: CASSIFPGQGSLGQPQHF. Here the CDR3 DNA reads TGTGCCAGTAGTATTTTCCCGGGACAGGGGTCCCTCGGGCAGCCCCAGCATTTT.

This chain uses TRBV23-1 with TRBJ2-7, with 11 bases that match TRBD2. TRBV23-1 is an ORF for which the function is uncertain. Losses at the gene ends were 4 bases for V and 4 bases for J; bases not matched to a gene: 15. This CDR3 is 18 amino acids long. This CDR3 is CASSPRSQTSGTSYEQYF. The CDR3 DNA follows: TGCGCCAGCAGTCCCCGTTCGCAGACTAGCGGGACCTCGTACGAGCAGTACTTC.

The rearrangement uses TRBV2 and TRBJ2-7; D is perhaps TRBD1 (6 bases). This CDR3 is 12 amino acids long. V was pared by 6 bases and J by 5 bases, with 11 bases between. The germline gives CDR1 SNHLY, CDR2 FYNNEI. The CDR3 DNA follows: TGTGCCAGCAGGAACAGGGCCAACGAGCAGTACTTC. It specifies CASRNRANEQYF.

The chain combines TRBV2 with TRBJ2-3; TRBD2 matches 9 bases. Germline V CDR1 and CDR2: SNHLY, FYNNEI. The V segment lost 6 bases and the J segment 4 bases; nucleotides outside the gene matches: 8. This CDR3 is 15 amino acids long. This chain's CDR3 is CASRPLAGGPDTQYF. In DNA, the CDR3 is TGTGCCAGCAGGCCACTAGCGGGTGGGCCAGATACGCAGTATTTT.

This clone occurred a few times. This chain links TRBV4-3 with TRBJ1-1; 8 nucleotides line up with TRBD1. V lost 4 bases, J lost 0 bases, and 1 base stayed unmatched. Germline-derived CDR1 and CDR2 are LGHNA and YSLEER. CDR3 length: 14 amino acids. CDR3 bases: TGCGCCAGCAGCCCGGGACAGGTGAACACTGAAGCTTTCTTT. Residues: CASSPGQVNTEAFF.

V gene TRBV2 combines with J gene TRBJ1-2; the D gene is possibly TRBD1 (6 bases). Trimming cost V 6 bases and J 0 bases, with 17 bases left between them. The germline gives CDR1 SNHLY, CDR2 FYNNEI. The CDR3 spans 16 residues. Here the CDR3 DNA reads TGTGCCAGCAGAGAGGGACAAGAGGGAACTAACTATGGCTACACCTTC. Encoded protein: CASREGQEGTNYGYTF.

The chain carries TRBV28 and TRBJ1-1; tentative D call: TRBD1 (6 bases). The germline V gene encodes CDR1 MDHEN and CDR2 SYDVKM. V lost 3 bases and J lost 12, with 14 bases in between. The CDR3 length is 12 residues. The CDR3 region has the DNA TGTGCCAGCAGTTTGGGCAGCCAGGGGCCTTTCTTT. It is translated as CASSLGSQGPFF. The variable domain in full, with the rest retrieved from reference TRBV28 and TRBJ1-1, is DVKVTQSSRYLVKRTGEKVFLECVQDMDHENMFWYRQDPGLGLRLIYFSYDVKMKEKGDIPEGYSVSREKKERFSLILESASTNQTSMYLCASSLGSQGPFFGQGTRLTVV.

This chain uses TRBV5-4 with TRBJ2-7, with D possibly being TRBD2 (7 bases). CDR3 size: 15 residues. Germline-derived CDR1 and CDR2 are SGHNT and YYREEE (reference sequence). V lost 4 bases, J lost 1 base, and 15 bases lay in between. In DNA form, the CDR3 reads TGTGCCAGCAGCCGTGAGGGGGGGCTATCCTACGAGCAGTACTTC. Protein sequence: CASSREGGLSYEQYF.

The rearrangement joins TRBV7-9 to TRBJ1-2; 7 bases map to TRBD1. With 4 bases clipped from V and 8 bases from J, the junction kept 10 bases outside the gene matches. The CDR3 has 14 residues. In germline, CDR1 is SEHNR, CDR2 FQNEAQ (reference sequence). The CDR3 region has the DNA TGTGCCAGCAGCTCCTACAGGGGCGAGGGGGGCTACACCTTC. Its translation: CASSSYRGEGGYTF.

Only one count was recorded for this clone. The chain couples TRBV9 to TRBJ1-5, with D unclear. CDR1 and CDR2 (germline): SGDLS, YYNGEE. The germline V and J ends were trimmed by 1 base and 4 bases, with 9 bases remaining between them. The CDR3 contains 14 residues. CDR3 sequence reads: CASSVSKTNQPQHF. The CDR3 DNA reads as TGTGCCAGCAGCGTATCGAAGACTAATCAGCCCCAGCATTTT. Together with reference TRBV9 and TRBJ1-5, the CDR3 gives the full variable domain: DSGVTQTPKHLITATGQRVTLRCSPRSGDLSVYWYQQSLDQGLQFLIQYYNGEERAKGNILERFSAQQFPDLHSELNLSSLELGDSALYFCASSVSKTNQPQHFGDGTRLSIL.

The CDR3: CASSGGSSYEQYF. The CDR3 coding sequence is TGTGCCAGCAGCGGAGGGTCCTCCTACGAGCAGTACTTC. This chain links TRBV9 with TRBJ2-7; D might be TRBD2 (5 bases). Germline V CDR1 and CDR2: SGDLS, YYNGEE. V was trimmed by 3 bases and J by 0 bases, leaving 7 bases between them. This CDR3 has 13 residues. The variable domain in full, completed from reference TRBV9 and TRBJ2-7, reads DSGVTQTPKHLITATGQRVTLRCSPRSGDLSVYWYQQSLDQGLQFLIQYYNGEERAKGNILERFSAQQFPDLHSELNLSSLELGDSALYFCASSGGSSYEQYFGPGTRLTVT.

The CDR3, as DNA: TGCGCCAGCAGCCAATTCGTACTAGCGGGAGATCTCTACGAGCAGTACTTC. Its protein is CASSQFVLAGDLYEQYF. The chain carries TRBV4-1 and TRBJ2-7; 11 nucleotides match TRBD2. Germline V gene data show CDR1 as MGHRA and CDR2 as YSYEKL. This CDR3 is built from 17 residues. After removal of 2 bases from V and 3 bases from J, the junction contained 9 bases not matched to a gene.